The sequence of this T cell receptor (beta chain) was determined in a study of cytomegalovirus exposure and HLA in healthy donors. Study background: A later analysis reported the 120 or so validation repertoires used the same platform as the roughly 700 first-cohort repertoires. Findings and caveats of the study: The classifier was said to identify cytomegalovirus status with high specificity and sensitivity. Investigators reported 150 to 200 TCR beta chains as tied to cytomegalovirus.

Generated by immunoSEQ multiplex PCR, the TCRdb table keeps only in-frame clones and is missing some. The table shows under 85,000 clones, with 94% occurring only once. This clone has just a few counts. Its antigen is unknown. This CDR3 is 13 amino acids long. Germline V gene data show CDR1 as LNHDA and CDR2 as SQIVND (reference sequence). Trimming cost V 1 base and J 9 bases; bases outside gene matches: 5. While the first cohort had around 700 subjects, the donors belonged to the separate validation cohort of over a hundred subjects. This TCR derives from a woman between 18 and 30 years old in good health and CMV-seropositive. The rearrangement links TRBV19 to TRBJ1-1; 7 bases map to TRBD1. The sample was PBMCs. This CDR3 is CASSIAGQKKAFF. The CDR3 region has the DNA TGTGCCAGTAGTATAGCGGGACAGAAAAAAGCTTTCTTT.